This T cell receptor beta chain was identified during a study of cytomegalovirus exposure and HLA in healthy donors. Turning to the study itself: In a later analysis, it was reported that the roughly 130 validation repertoires had been produced on the same platform as the 670 or so repertoires belonging to the first cohort. General study points: Reported results showed that the classifier diagnosed cytomegalovirus status with high specificity and sensitivity. Subsequent analysis showed first-cohort TCR clusters tending to co-occur in over a hundred validation repertoires. In vitro assays verified that a few CMV-associated chains recognized CMV antigens specifically.

Concerning this clone itself: Its antigen remains unknown.

CDR1 is SGHRS, CDR2 YFSETQ, per germline. Trimming stripped 4 bases from V and 3 bases from J, with 31 bases between. This CDR3 has 20 residues. This table comes from immunoSEQ multiplex PCR, and its TCRdb copy is limited to in-frame clones, with some not included. The table has about 56,000 clones, 93% seen once; the top ten hold under 2%. Sequencing input: PBMCs. The receptor was isolated from a young woman in good health and CMV-seropositive. V usage is TRBV5-1 and J usage is TRBJ1-2; D perhaps matches TRBD1 (6 bases). In DNA, the CDR3 is TGCGCCAGCAGCACCAAACCTCCAAGTCCATCGTCGGGGGGCGACTATGGCTACACCTTC. As protein: CASSTKPPSPSSGGDYGYTF.